Given below is one T cell receptor beta chain in context. This sample was taken from a study of blood T cell repertoires in COVID-19. Study background: T cells, B-cell-depleted T cells, or PBMCs supplied cDNA or gDNA.

Original methodology: Estimation of nucleated cell counts was performed using reference gene primer amplification. This table comes from immunoSEQ multiplex PCR, and its TCRdb copy is limited to in-frame clones, with some not included. The V and J calls and the clone size are those of that table, but D and trimming were determined from the DNA. The sample lists around 250,000 clones; roughly 90% were seen once. V was trimmed by 5 bases and J by 3 bases, leaving 13 bases between them. CDR1 is MNHEY, CDR2 SVGAGI, per germline. The CDR3 contains 15 residues. The chain is built from TRBV6-5 and TRBJ1-4; weak D call: TRBD1 (6 bases). The sequence derives from a man aged 55 to 69 with acute or convalescent COVID-19. Sequencing was done on a sample of peripheral blood. For the CDR3, the DNA is TGTGCCAGCAGTACGACAGGAGAGTCTAATGAAAAACTGTTTTTT. Its protein is CASSTTGESNEKLFF.